The TCR beta chain described here comes from a study of blood T cell repertoires in COVID-19. The wider study: The United States, Italy and Spain were the sources of the acute and convalescent COVID-19 samples. In each case, the material was cDNA or gDNA derived from T cells, B-cell-depleted T cells, or PBMCs.

Germline V CDR1 and CDR2: GTSNPN, SVGIG (reference sequence). The CDR3 runs 15 residues. V lost 2 bases and J lost 4; bases outside the gene matches: 8. Study processing details: By means of reference gene primer amplification, nucleated cell counts were estimated. Sequencing used immunoSEQ multiplex PCR; TCRdb keeps in-frame clones, though not all of them. That table gives V, J and clone size, and the DNA gave D and trimming. The sample contains about 65,000 clones, over 75% of which appear only once. This clonotype originated in an older man with acute or convalescent COVID-19. The chain employs TRBV30 and TRBJ2-3; 8 bases line up with TRBD2. Sequencing was done on a sample of peripheral blood. CDR3: CAWSWVAGFADTQYF. CDR3 DNA: TGTGCCTGGAGTTGGGTAGCGGGGTTTGCAGATACGCAGTATTTT.